The clone carrying this TCR beta chain was counted a few times. Its antigen is still unknown. These data belong to a study of T cell repertoires in cytomegalovirus infection. Study summary: Public TCR beta signature analysis indicated the presence of both CMV infection and matching HLA type.

TCRdb processed the reads anew with MiXCR; each CDR3 protein has one entry. Here the sample spans roughly 920,000 distinct CDR3 sequences, less than 40% being singletons. The germline gives CDR1 LNHNV, CDR2 YYDKDF (reference sequence). The V end was cut by 0 bases, the J end by 7 bases, with 13 bases between. CDR3 length equals 16 residues. The study's findings and limits: Dominating the ex vivo response were TCR beta clonotypes that were CMV-specific and HLA-C-restricted.

This specimen consisted of cultured CD8+ T cells from PBMCs, obtained from culture after CMV antigen stimulation. The sequence derives from a human donor in good health (CMV status not recorded). Some clones in this sample may be carry-over from other donors' samples. The chain uses TRBV15 and TRBJ1-6; no clear D. The CDR3 loop reads CATSRDSRSSNSPLHF. The CDR3 region has the DNA TGTGCCACCAGCAGAGATTCGAGATCCTCAAATTCACCCCTCCACTTT. Supplemented by reference TRBV15 and TRBJ1-6, the full variable domain reads DAMVIQNPRYQVTQFGKPVTLSCSQTLNHNVMYWYQQKSSQAPKLLFHYYDKDFNNEADTPDNFQSRRPNTSFCFLDIRSPGLGDTAMYLCATSRDSRSSNSPLHFGNGTRLTVT.